The source of this T cell receptor (beta chain) is a study of spatial heterogeneity in lung cancer. This clonotype is classed as medium-sized. Every individual TCR cDNA molecule carried its own unique molecular identifier, which allowed correction of PCR and sequencing errors. From the 5' RACE reads, TCRdb called clonotypes with MiXCR, one entry per CDR3 protein. The sample contains 1,300 or so distinct CDR3 sequences, approximately 6.2% of which appear only once. This CDR3 has 14 residues. CDR1 GTSNPN and CDR2 SVGIG come from the germline V gene (reference sequence). Trimming removed 3 bases from V and 4 bases from J, with 15 bases in between. Time point in this sample: sample taken at primary tumor resection. The donor group consisted of 55 to 85 patients who had untreated, early-stage non-small cell lung cancer.

V usage is TRBV30 and J usage is TRBJ1-1, with TRBD1 as a possible D gene (5 bases). This TCR was recovered from a male donor with early-stage non-small cell lung cancer. Sequenced material: normal lung tissue next to the tumor, taken at surgery. The CDR3 DNA follows: TGTGCCTGGAGATTTTTCGGGGGAAGCACTGAAGCTTTCTTT. Translated: CAWRFFGGSTEAFF.